The source of this T cell receptor (beta chain) is a study of blood T cells in healthy people across ages. Next came a second PCR, run for about 7 to 12 cycles, which used a sample-barcoded 5' primer along with a J-beta primer mix. TCRdb fed the 5' RACE reads into MiXCR, producing one record per CDR3 protein. The sample includes hundreds of thousands of distinct CDR3 sequences, roughly three fifths seen only once; the top ten take roughly 24%. Germline assignment: CDR1 SGHKS and CDR2 YYEKEE (reference sequence). This CDR3 has 15 amino acids. Sequences were obtained from blood. V usage is TRBV5-5 and J usage is TRBJ2-7, with 11 bases matching TRBD2. The tail of the sequence fits TRBJ2-5 better, so the J call may be wrong. The receptor was derived from a man aged 35 to 55 in good health. This CDR3 reads CASSPGLAASETQYF. For the CDR3, the DNA is TGTGCCAGCAGCCCGGGACTAGCGGCCTCGGAGACCCAGTACTTC.